The 4 T cell receptor beta chains presented below share a single source sample, sequenced in a study of T cell repertoires in urothelial bladder cancer. TCRdb's table, derived via immunoSEQ multiplex PCR, lists solely in-frame clones and lacks some. The sample lists some 1,400 clones; about two thirds were seen once. The sample was tumor-infiltrating cells from bladder cancer. These receptors were taken from a human donor with urothelial carcinoma.

The chain couples TRBV5-6 to TRBJ1-2, with 8 bases fitting TRBD1. Germline-derived CDR1 and CDR2 are SGHDT and YYEEEE. The junction had 10 bases not matched to a gene; V was cut back by 6 bases and J by 3 bases. The CDR3 length is 15 residues. The CDR3 coding sequence is TGTGCCAGCACTCCCCTGGACAGGGTTGACTATGGCTACACCTTC. Its translation: CASTPLDRVDYGYTF.

The genes are TRBV6-5 and TRBJ1-5; tentative D call: TRBD1 (5 bases). Trimming stripped 2 bases from V and 4 bases from J, with 9 bases between. CDR1 and CDR2 (germline): MNHEY, SVGAGI. The CDR3 has 14 amino acids. The CDR3 protein is CASSYGAYNQPQHF. The DNA of the CDR3 is TGTGCCAGCAGTTACGGGGCATATAATCAGCCCCAGCATTTT.

This clone was picked up a small number of times. The chain joins TRBV5-6 to TRBJ1-5; D unclear. This CDR3 is built from 13 residues. From germline, CDR1 is SGHDT and CDR2 YYEEEE. V lost 1 base and J 2 bases, leaving 4 bases between the germline ends. The CDR3 loop is CASSLSGNQPQHF. Here the CDR3 DNA reads TGTGCCAGCAGCTTGAGTGGCAATCAGCCCCAGCATTTT.

This clone showed up just a few times. The V and J genes are TRBV14 and TRBJ2-1, with 12 positions matching TRBD2. Germline V gene sequence: CDR1 SGHDN, CDR2 FVKESK. Unmatched junction bases numbered 2, after V lost 4 bases and J lost 7 bases. CDR3 length: 14 residues. The CDR3 DNA follows: TGTGCCAGCAGCCGACTAGCGGGAGTTAATGAGCAGTTCTTC. Translated: CASSRLAGVNEQFF.